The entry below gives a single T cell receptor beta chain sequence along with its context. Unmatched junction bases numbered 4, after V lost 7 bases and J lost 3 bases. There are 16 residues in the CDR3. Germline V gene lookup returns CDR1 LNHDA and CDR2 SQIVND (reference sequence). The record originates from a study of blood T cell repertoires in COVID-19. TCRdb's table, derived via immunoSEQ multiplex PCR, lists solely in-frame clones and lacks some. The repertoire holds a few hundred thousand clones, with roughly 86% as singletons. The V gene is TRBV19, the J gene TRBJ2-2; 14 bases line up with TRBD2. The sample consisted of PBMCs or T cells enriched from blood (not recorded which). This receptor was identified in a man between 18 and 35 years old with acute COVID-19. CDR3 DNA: TGTGCCAGTAACCGACTAGCGGGAGGGGACACCGGGGAGCTGTTTTTT. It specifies CASNRLAGGDTGELFF.